Detailed here is one T cell receptor beta chain. The antigen remains unidentified. The data belong to a study of cytomegalovirus exposure and HLA in healthy donors. About the research overall: Early release data held about 92 million unique TCRs from HLA-typed donors. Study-wide points: A prior analysis recorded that most TCR beta V segments were productive about 90% or about 30% of the time.

Germline V CDR1 and CDR2: LNHDA, SQIVND (reference sequence). The CDR3 length is 18 residues. The trim removed 7 bases at V and 0 bases at J, leaving 13 bases unmatched. The PCR ran on 60 Vbeta and 13 Jbeta primers. Profiling relied on immunoSEQ multiplex PCR, and the TCRdb table lists in-frame clones only, not all of them. This sample contains approximately 100,000 clones. The origin of this receptor is a man in his fifties or sixties in good health and CMV-seronegative. The J gene is TRBJ1-5, the V gene TRBV19; TRBD1 matches 9 bases. Sequences were obtained from PBMCs. CDR3 region: CASKLSQTGGVSNQPQHF. The CDR3 DNA reads TGTGCCAGTAAACTCTCCCAAACAGGGGGCGTTAGCAATCAGCCCCAGCATTTT.